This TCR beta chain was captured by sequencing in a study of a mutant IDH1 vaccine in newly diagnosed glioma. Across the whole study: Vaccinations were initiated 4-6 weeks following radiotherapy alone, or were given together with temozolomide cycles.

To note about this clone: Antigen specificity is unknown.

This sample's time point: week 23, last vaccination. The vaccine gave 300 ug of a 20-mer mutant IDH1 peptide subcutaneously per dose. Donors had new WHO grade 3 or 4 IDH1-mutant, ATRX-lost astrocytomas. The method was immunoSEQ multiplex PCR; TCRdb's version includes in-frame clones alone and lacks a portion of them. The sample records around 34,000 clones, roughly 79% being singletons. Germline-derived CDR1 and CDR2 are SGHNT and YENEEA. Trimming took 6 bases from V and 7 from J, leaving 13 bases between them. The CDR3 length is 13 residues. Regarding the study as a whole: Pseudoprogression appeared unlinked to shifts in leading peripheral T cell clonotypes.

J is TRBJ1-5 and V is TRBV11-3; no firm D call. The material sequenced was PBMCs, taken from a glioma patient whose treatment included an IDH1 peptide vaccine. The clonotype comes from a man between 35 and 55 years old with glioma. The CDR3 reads CASSRTLRQPQHF. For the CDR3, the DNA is TGTGCCAGCAGTCGTACCCTTAGGCAGCCCCAGCATTTT.